Listed here is a single T cell receptor beta chain. The V and J ends lost 4 bases and 5 bases respectively, with 17 bases between them. The CDR3 has 15 residues. Germline loops: CDR1 SGHDT, CDR2 YYEEEE. These data originate in a study of blood T cell repertoires in COVID-19. Generated by immunoSEQ multiplex PCR, the TCRdb table keeps only in-frame clones and is missing some. The table has about 50,000 clones, 75% to 85% seen once. The TCR was taken from a man aged 40-49 years with acute or convalescent COVID-19. Source material: peripheral blood. The chain uses TRBV5-6 and TRBJ2-3, with D possibly matching TRBD1 (6 bases). The CDR3 protein is CASSGSQGRGDTQYF. CDR3 bases: TGTGCCAGCAGCGGATCACAGGGACGGGGAGATACGCAGTATTTT. The full variable domain, in which reference TRBV5-6 and TRBJ2-3 provide the parts outside the CDR3, is DAGVTQSPTHLIKTRGQQVTLRCSPKSGHDTVSWYQQALGQGPQFIFQYYEEEERQRGNFPDRFSGHQFPNYSSELNVNALLLGDSALYLCASSGSQGRGDTQYFGPGTRLTVL.